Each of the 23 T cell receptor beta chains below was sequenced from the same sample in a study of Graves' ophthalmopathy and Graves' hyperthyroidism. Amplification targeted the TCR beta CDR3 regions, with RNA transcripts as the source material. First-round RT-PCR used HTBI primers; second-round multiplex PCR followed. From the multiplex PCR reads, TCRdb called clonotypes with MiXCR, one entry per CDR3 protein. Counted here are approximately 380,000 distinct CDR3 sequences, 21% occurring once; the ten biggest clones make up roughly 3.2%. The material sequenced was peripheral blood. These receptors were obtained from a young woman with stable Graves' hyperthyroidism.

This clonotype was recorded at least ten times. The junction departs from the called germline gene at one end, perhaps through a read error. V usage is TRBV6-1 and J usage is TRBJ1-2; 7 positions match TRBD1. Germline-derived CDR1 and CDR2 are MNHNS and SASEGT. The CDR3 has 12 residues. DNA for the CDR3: TGTGCCAGCAGTAAGATGACAGGGCCTGAGAGCTTC. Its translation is CASSKMTGPESF.

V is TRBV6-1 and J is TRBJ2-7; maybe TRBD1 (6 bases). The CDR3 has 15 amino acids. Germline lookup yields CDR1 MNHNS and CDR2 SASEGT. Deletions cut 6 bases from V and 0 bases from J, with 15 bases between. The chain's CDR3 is CASSSEQGNSYEQYF. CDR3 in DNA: TGTGCCAGCAGCAGCGAACAGGGCAACTCCTACGAGCAGTACTTC.

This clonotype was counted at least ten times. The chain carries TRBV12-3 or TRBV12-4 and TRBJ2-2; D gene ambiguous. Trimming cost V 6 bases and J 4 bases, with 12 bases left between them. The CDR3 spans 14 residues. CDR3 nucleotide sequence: TGTGCCAGCAGATCCGCTGCGAGCACCGGGGAGCTGTTTTTT. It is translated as CASRSAASTGELFF.

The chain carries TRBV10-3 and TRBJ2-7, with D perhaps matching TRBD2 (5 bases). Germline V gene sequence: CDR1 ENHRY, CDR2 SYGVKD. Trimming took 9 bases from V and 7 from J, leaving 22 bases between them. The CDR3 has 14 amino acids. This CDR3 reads CAIGSGILAGEQYF. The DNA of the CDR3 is TGTGCCATTGGATCCGGGATCCTAGCCGGGGAGCAGTACTTC.

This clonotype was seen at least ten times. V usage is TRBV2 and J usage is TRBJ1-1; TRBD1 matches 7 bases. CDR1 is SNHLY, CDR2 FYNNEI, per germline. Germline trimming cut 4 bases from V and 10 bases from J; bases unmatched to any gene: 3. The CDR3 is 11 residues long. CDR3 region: CASSVQGLAFF. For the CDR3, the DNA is TGTGCCAGCAGTGTACAGGGGTTAGCTTTCTTT.

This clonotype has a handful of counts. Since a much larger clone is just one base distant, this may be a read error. The CDR3 DNA reads TGTGCCAGCAGTAACAGCGAAGAGACCAAGTACTTC. Translation: CASSNSEETKYF. The chain recombines TRBV6-2 or TRBV6-3 with TRBJ2-5; no definite D call. The CDR3 has 12 amino acids. Looked up from germline, CDR1 is MNHEY and CDR2 is SVGEGT.

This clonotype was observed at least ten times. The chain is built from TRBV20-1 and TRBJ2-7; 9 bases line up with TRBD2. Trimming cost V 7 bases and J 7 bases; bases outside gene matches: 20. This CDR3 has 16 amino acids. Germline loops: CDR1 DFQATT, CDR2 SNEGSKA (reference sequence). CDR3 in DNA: TGCAGTGTCATTCAGGCGGGTCGGACTAGCGAGGGAGAGCAGTACTTC. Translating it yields CSVIQAGRTSEGEQYF.

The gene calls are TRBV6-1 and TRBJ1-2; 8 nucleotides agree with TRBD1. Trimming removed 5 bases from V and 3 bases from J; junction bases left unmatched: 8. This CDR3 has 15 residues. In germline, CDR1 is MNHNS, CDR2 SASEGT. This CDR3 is CASSSPGQVDYGYTF. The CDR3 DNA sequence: TGTGCCAGCAGTAGCCCGGGACAGGTTGACTATGGCTACACCTTC.

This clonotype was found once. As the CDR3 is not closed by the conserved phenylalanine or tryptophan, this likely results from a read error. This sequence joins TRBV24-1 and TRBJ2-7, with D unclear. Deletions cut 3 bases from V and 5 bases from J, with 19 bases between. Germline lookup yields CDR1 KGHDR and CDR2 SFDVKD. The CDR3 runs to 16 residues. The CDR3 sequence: CATSDSTGLLIDEQYY. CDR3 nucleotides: TGTGCCACCAGTGATAGTACTGGGCTGTTAATCGACGAGCAGTACTAC.

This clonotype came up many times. The CDR3 DNA sequence: TGCAGTGCTAGAGATCCCGGACTAGACGGGAGCGAGCAGTACTTC. Translating it yields CSARDPGLDGSEQYF. This rearrangement joins TRBV20-1 to TRBJ2-7; 7 positions match TRBD2. The CDR3 totals 15 residues. Trimming at V came to 0 bases and at J to 6 bases, leaving 11 bases not matched to a gene. CDR1 DFQATT and CDR2 SNEGSKA come from the germline V gene (reference sequence).

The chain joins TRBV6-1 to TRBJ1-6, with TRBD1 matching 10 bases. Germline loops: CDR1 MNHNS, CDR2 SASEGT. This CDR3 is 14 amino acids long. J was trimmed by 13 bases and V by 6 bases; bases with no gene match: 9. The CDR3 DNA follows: TGTGCCAGCAGACCCGGGACAGGGGCTCATCCCCTCCACTTT. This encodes CASRPGTGAHPLHF.

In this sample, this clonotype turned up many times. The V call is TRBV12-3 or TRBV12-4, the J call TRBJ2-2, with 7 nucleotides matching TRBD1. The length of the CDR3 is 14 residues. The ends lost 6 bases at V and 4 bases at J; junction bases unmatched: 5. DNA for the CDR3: TGTGCCAGCAGCGATAACAGGGGCACCGGGGAGCTGTTTTTT. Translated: CASSDNRGTGELFF.

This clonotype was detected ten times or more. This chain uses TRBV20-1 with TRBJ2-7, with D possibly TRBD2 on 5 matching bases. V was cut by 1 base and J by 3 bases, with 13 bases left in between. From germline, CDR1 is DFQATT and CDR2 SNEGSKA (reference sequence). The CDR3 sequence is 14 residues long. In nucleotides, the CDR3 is TGCAGTGCTAGAGTGGGGAGTCGGATCTACGAGCAGTACTTC. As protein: CSARVGSRIYEQYF.

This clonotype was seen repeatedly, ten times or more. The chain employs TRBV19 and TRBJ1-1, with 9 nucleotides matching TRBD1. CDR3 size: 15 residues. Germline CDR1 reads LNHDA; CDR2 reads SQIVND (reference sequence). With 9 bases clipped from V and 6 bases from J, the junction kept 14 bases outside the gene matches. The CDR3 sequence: CASTHPGTGPAEAFF. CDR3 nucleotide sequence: TGTGCCAGCACTCACCCCGGGACAGGGCCCGCTGAAGCTTTCTTT. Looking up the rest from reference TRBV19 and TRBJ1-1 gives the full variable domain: DGGITQSPKYLFRKEGQNVTLSCEQNLNHDAMYWYRQDPGQGLRLIYYSQIVNDFQKGDIAEGYSVSREKKESFPLTVTSAQKNPTAFYLCASTHPGTGPAEAFFGQGTRLTVV.

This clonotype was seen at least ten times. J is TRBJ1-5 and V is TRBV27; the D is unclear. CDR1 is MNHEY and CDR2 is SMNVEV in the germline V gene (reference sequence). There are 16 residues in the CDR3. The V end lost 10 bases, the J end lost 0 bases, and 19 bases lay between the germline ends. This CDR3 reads CAILFRHPYSNQPQHF. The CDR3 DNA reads TGTGCCATCCTTTTCCGACATCCTTATAGCAATCAGCCCCAGCATTTT.

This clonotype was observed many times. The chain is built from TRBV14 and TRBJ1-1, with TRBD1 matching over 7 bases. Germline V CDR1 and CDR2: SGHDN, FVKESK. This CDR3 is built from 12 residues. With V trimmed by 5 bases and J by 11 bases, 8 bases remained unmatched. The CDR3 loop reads CASSYDRATAFF. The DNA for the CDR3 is TGTGCCAGCAGCTACGACAGGGCGACGGCTTTCTTT.

This CDR3 is CASSNRRDTEAFF. The CDR3 coding sequence is TGTGCCAGCAGTAACAGGAGGGACACTGAAGCTTTCTTT. The J gene is TRBJ1-1, the V gene TRBV6-2 or TRBV6-3, with a weak D call TRBD1 (5 bases). Germline lookup yields CDR1 MNHEY and CDR2 SVGEGT. Trimming left V 5 bases short and J 3 bases short, with 10 bases between. This CDR3 is built from 13 residues.

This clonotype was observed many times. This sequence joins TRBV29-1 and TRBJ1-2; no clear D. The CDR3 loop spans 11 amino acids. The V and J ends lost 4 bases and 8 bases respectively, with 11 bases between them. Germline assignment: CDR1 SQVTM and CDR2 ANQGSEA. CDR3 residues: CSVGTAGGYTF. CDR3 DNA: TGCAGCGTTGGCACCGCAGGCGGCTACACCTTC.

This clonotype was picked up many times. The CDR3 sequence: CASTAWTGVGNTIYF. The CDR3 region has the DNA TGTGCCAGCACCGCATGGACAGGCGTCGGAAACACCATATATTTT. The chain uses TRBV6-2 or TRBV6-3 and TRBJ1-3, with 7 bases aligning to TRBD1. This CDR3 region has 15 residues. The germline gives CDR1 MNHEY, CDR2 SVGEGT. With V trimmed by 7 bases and J by 4 bases, 10 bases remained unmatched.

CDR3 nucleotide sequence: TGTGCCAGCAGTAACGGACTAGCGGGGCAGTCGTACTTC. Translation: CASSNGLAGQSYF. The chain employs TRBV6-5 and TRBJ2-7, with TRBD2 matching over 12 bases. The CDR3 covers 13 residues. CDR1 and CDR2 from the germline V gene are MNHEY and SVGAGI. V lost 5 bases and J lost 12; bases outside the gene matches: 8.

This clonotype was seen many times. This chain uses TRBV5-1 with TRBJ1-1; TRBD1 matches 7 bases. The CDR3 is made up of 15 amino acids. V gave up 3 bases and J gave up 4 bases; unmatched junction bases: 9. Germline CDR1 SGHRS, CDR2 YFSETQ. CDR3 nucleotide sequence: TGCGCCAGCAGCTACCTAGGGGGCACAAGCACTGAAGCTTTCTTT. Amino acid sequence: CASSYLGGTSTEAFF.

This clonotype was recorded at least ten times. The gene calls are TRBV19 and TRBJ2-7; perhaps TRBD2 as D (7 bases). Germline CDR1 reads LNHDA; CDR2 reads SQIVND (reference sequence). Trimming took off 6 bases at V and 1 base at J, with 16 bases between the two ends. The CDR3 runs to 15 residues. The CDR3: CASSPWGGLSYEQYF. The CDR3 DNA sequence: TGTGCCAGTAGCCCTTGGGGGGGCTTATCCTACGAGCAGTACTTC.

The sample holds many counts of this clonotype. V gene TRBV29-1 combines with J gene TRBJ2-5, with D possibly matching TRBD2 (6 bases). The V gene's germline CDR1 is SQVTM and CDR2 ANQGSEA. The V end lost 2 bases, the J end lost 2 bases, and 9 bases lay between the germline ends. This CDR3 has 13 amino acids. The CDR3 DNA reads TGCAGCGTTGAACTCGGGACTCAAGAGACCCAGTACTTC. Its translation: CSVELGTQETQYF.